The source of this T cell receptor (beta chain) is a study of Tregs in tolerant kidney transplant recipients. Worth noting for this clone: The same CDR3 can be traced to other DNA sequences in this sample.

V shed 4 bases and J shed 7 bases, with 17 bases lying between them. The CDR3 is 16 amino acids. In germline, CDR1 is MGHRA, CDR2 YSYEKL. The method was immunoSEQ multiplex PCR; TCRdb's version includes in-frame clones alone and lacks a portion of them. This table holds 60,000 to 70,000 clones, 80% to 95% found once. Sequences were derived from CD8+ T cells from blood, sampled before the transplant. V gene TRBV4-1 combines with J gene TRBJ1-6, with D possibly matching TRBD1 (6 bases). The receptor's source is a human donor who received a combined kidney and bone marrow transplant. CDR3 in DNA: TGCGCCAGCAGCCCTGATTTAGGCAGGGGAAATTCACCCCTCCACTTT. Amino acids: CASSPDLGRGNSPLHF.